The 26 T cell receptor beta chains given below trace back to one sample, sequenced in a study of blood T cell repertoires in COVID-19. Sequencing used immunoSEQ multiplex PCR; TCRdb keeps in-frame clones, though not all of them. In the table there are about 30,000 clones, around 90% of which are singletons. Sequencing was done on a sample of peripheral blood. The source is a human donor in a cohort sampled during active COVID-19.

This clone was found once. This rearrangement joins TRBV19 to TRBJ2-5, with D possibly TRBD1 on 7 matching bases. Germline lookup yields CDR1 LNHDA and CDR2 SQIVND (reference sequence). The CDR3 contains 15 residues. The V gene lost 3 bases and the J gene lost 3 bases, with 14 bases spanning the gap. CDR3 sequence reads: CASSMGRGDKETQYF. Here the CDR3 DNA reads TGTGCCAGTAGTATGGGCAGGGGGGACAAAGAGACCCAGTACTTC.

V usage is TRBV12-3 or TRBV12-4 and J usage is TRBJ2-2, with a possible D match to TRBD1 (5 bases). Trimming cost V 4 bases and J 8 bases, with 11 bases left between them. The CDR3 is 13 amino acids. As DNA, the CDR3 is TGTGCCAGCAGTTCAACGGCAGGGGGGGAGCTGTTTTTT. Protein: CASSSTAGGELFF.

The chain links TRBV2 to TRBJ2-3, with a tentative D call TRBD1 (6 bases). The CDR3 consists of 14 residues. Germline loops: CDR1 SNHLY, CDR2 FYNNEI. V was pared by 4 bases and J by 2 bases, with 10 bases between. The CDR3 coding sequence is TGTGCCAGCAGTGTTACAGGGTTCACAGATACGCAGTATTTT. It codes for CASSVTGFTDTQYF.

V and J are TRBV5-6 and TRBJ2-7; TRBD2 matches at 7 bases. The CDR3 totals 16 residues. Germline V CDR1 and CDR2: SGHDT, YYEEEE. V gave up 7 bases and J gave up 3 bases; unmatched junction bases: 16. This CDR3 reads CASALFGEGLGYEQYF. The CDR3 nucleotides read TGTGCCAGCGCACTTTTTGGGGAGGGCCTAGGCTACGAGCAGTACTTC.

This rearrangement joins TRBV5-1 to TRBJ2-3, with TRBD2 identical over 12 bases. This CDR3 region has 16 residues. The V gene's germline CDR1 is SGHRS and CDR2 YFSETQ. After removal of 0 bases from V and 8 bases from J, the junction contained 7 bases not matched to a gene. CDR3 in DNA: TGCGCCAGCAGCTTGGCCGCGGCTAGCGGGGGGGCTACGCAGTATTTT. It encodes CASSLAAASGGATQYF. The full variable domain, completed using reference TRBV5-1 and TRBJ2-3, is KAGVTQTPRYLIKTRGQQVTLSCSPISGHRSVSWYQQTPGQGLQFLFEYFSETQRNKGNFPGRFSGRQFSNSRSEMNVSTLELGDSALYLCASSLAAASGGATQYFGPGTRLTVL.

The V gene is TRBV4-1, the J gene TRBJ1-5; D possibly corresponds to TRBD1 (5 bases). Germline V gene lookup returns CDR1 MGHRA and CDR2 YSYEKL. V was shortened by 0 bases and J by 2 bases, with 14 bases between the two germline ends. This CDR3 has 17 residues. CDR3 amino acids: CASSQDARTGGNQPQHF. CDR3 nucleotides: TGCGCCAGCAGCCAAGATGCGAGAACAGGCGGCAATCAGCCCCAGCATTTT.

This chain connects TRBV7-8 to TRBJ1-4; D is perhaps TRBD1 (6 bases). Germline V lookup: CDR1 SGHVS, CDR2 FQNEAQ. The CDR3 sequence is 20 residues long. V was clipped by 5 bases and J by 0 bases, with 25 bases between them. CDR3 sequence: CASSQTLRQVPSSTNEKLFF. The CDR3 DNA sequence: TGTGCCAGCAGCCAAACCCTGCGACAGGTCCCCTCCTCAACTAATGAAAAACTGTTTTTT.

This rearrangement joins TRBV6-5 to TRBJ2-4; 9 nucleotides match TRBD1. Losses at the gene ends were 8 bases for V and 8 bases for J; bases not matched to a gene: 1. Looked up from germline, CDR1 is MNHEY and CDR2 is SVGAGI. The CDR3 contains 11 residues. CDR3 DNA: TGTGCCAGCGACAGGGGGTACATTCAGTACTTC. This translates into CASDRGYIQYF.

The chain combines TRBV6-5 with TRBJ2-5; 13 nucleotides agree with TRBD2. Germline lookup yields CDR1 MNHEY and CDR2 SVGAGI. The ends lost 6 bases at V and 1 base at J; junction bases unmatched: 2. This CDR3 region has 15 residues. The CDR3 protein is CASRTSGGSQETQYF. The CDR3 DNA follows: TGTGCCAGCAGGACTAGCGGGGGGTCCCAAGAGACCCAGTACTTC.

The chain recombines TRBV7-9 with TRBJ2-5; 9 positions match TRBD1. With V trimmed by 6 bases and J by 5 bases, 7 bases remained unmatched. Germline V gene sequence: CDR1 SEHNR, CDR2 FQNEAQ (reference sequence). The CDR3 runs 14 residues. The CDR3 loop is CASSKNRGLETQYF. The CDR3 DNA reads TGTGCCAGCAGTAAAAACAGGGGGCTGGAGACCCAGTACTTC.

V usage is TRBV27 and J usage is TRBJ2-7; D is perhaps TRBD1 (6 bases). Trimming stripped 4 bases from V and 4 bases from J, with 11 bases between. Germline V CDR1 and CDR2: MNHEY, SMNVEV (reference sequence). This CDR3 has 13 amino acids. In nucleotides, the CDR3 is TGTGCCAGCAGTTACGTACAGGGATACGAGCAGTACTTC. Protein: CASSYVQGYEQYF.

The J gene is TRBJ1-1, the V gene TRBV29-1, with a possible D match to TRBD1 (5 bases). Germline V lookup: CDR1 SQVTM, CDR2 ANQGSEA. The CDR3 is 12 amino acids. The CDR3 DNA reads TGCCGGGTCGGGGGTCGCGACACTGAAGCTTTCTTT. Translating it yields CRVGGRDTEAFF. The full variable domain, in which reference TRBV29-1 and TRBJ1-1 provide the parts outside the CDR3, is SAVISQKPSRDICQRGTSLTIQCQVDSQVTMMFWYRQQPGQSLTLIATANQGSEATYESGFVIDKFPISRPNLTFSTLTVSNMSPEDSSIYLCRVGGRDTEAFFGQGTRLTVV.

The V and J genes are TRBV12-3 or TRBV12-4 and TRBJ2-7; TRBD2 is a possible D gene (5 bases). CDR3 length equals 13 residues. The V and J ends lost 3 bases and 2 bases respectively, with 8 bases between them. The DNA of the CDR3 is TGTGCCAGCAGTTTGTCGGGAACCTACGAGCAGTACTTC. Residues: CASSLSGTYEQYF.

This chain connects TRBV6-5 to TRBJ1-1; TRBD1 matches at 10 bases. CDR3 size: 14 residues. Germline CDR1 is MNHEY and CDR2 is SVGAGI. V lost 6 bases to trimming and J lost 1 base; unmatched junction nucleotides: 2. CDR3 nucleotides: TGTGCCAGCAGCCGACAGGGGGCGAACACTGAAGCTTTCTTT. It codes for CASSRQGANTEAFF.

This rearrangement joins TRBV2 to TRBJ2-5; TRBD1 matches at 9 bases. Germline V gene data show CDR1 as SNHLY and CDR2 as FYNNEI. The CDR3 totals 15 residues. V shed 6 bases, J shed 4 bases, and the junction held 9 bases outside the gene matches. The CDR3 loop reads CASSSGTGRIETQYF. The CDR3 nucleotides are TGTGCCAGCAGCTCCGGGACAGGGCGTATAGAGACCCAGTACTTC.

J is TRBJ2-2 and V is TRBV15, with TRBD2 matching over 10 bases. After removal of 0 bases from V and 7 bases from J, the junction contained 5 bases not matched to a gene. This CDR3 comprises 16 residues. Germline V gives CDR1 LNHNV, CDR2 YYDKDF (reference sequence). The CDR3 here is CATSRDLAGVGGELFF. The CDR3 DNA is TGTGCCACCAGCAGAGACCTAGCGGGGGTGGGCGGGGAGCTGTTTTTT.

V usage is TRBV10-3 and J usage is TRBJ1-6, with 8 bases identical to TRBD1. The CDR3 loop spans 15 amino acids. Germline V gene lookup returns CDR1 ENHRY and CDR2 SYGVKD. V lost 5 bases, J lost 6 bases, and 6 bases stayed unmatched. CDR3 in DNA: TGTGCCATCAGTAGCGGGACAGGTGCTAATTCACCCCTCCACTTT. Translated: CAISSGTGANSPLHF.

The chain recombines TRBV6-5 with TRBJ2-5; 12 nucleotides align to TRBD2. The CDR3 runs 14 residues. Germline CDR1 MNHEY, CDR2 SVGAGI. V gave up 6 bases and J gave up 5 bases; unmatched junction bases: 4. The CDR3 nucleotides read TGTGCCAGCAGGGCTAGCGGGGGGGCTGAGACCCAGTACTTC. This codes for CASRASGGAETQYF.

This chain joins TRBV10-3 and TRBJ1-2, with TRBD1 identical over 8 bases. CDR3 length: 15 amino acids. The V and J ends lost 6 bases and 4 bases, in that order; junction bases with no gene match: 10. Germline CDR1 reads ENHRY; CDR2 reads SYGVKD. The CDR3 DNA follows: TGTGCCATCAGATCGACAGGGGAAAGGGTCTATGGCTACACCTTC. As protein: CAIRSTGERVYGYTF.

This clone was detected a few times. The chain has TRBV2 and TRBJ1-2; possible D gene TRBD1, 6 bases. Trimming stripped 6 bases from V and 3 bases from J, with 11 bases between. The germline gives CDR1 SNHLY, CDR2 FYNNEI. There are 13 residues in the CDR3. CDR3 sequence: CASSYRVDYGYTF. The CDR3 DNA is TGTGCCAGCAGCTACAGGGTCGACTATGGCTACACCTTC.

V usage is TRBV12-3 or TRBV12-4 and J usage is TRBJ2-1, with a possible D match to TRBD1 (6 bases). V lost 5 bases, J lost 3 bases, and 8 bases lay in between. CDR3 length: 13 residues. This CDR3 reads CASSPGHYNEQFF. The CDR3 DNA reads TGTGCCAGCAGTCCGGGACACTACAATGAGCAGTTCTTC.

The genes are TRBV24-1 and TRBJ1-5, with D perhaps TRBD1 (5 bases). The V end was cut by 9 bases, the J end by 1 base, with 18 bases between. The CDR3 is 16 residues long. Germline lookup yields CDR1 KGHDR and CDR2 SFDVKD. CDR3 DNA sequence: TGTGCCACCGATCTCGGGGGACTTGGGAGCAATCAGCCCCAGCATTTT. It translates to CATDLGGLGSNQPQHF.

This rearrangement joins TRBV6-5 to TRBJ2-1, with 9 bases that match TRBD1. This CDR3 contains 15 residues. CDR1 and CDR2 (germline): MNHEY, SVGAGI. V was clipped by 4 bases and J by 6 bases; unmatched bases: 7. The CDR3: CASSSPGDRVNEQFF. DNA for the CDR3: TGTGCCAGCAGTTCGCCGGGGGACAGGGTCAATGAGCAGTTCTTC.

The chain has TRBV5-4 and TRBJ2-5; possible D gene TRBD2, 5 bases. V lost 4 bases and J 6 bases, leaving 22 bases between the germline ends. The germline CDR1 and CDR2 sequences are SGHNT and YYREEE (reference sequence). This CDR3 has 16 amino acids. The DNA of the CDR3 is TGTGCCAGCAGCAACGGTGGGCTAGCTTCTCAAAAGACCCAGTACTTC. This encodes CASSNGGLASQKTQYF.

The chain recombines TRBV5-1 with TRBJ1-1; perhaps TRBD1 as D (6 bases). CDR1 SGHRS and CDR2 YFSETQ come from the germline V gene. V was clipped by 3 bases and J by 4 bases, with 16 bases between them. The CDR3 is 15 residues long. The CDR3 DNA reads TGCGCCAGCAGCTCCGACCCCAGGGGTTTCACTGAAGCTTTCTTT. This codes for CASSSDPRGFTEAFF.

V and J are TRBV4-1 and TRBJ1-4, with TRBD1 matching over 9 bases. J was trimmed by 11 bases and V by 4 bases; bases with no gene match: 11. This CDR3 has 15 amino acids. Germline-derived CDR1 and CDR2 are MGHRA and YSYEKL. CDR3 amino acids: CASSPTRDRVGKLFF. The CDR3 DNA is TGCGCCAGCAGCCCCACCCGGGACAGGGTCGGGAAACTGTTTTTT.